Shown below are 3 T cell receptor beta chains from a single sample sequenced in a study of Ad26.COV2.S vaccination and SARS-CoV-2 variants. Assay: immunoSEQ multiplex PCR; the TCRdb copy retains only in-frame clones and omits some. The sample has some 250,000 clones; roughly 90% are singletons. The sample's treatment: over 15 received Ad26.COV2.S at low or high dose, single or two shots; about 5 received placebo; per-sample allocation not given. Samples came from day 63 after the first vaccine or placebo injection. The input for sequencing was peripheral blood, taken in a trial of Ad26.COV2.S vaccine versus placebo. These receptors were collected from a person between 18 and 60 years old who received the Ad26.COV2.S COVID-19 vaccine or a placebo.

V is TRBV28 and J is TRBJ2-7, with 11 nucleotides matching TRBD1. CDR1 is MDHEN, CDR2 SYDVKM, per germline. The CDR3 has 14 residues. With 8 bases clipped from V and 0 bases from J, the junction kept 3 bases outside the gene matches. CDR3: CASGDRGFSYEQYF. CDR3 bases: TGTGCCAGCGGGGACAGGGGGTTCTCCTACGAGCAGTACTTC. Full variable domain (outside the CDR3, taken from reference TRBV28 and TRBJ2-7): DVKVTQSSRYLVKRTGEKVFLECVQDMDHENMFWYRQDPGLGLRLIYFSYDVKMKEKGDIPEGYSVSREKKERFSLILESASTNQTSMYLCASGDRGFSYEQYFGPGTRLTVT.

This clone was seen a single time. V is TRBV7-8 and J is TRBJ1-3; D perhaps matches TRBD1 (5 bases). V lost 5 bases to trimming and J lost 0 bases, with 14 bases between them. Germline V gene sequence: CDR1 SGHVS, CDR2 FQNEAQ. CDR3 length: 16 amino acids. In DNA, the CDR3 is TGTGCCAGCAGCCCCATGACAGCAAACTCTGGAAACACCATATATTTT. It specifies CASSPMTANSGNTIYF. The full variable domain, its missing parts supplied by reference TRBV7-8 and TRBJ1-3, is GAGVSQSPRYKVAKRGQDVALRCDPISGHVSLFWYQQALGQGPEFLTYFQNEAQLDKSGLPSDRFFAERPEGSVSTLKIQRTQQEDSAVYLCASSPMTANSGNTIYFGEGSWLTVV.

The J gene is TRBJ2-5, the V gene TRBV28; possible D gene TRBD1, 6 bases. V shed 6 bases and J shed 3 bases, with 11 bases lying between them. The CDR3 covers 13 residues. The germline V gene encodes CDR1 MDHEN and CDR2 SYDVKM. The CDR3 DNA reads TGTGCCAGCAGAGGGGCAGGGGAAGAGACCCAGTACTTC. It specifies CASRGAGEETQYF.